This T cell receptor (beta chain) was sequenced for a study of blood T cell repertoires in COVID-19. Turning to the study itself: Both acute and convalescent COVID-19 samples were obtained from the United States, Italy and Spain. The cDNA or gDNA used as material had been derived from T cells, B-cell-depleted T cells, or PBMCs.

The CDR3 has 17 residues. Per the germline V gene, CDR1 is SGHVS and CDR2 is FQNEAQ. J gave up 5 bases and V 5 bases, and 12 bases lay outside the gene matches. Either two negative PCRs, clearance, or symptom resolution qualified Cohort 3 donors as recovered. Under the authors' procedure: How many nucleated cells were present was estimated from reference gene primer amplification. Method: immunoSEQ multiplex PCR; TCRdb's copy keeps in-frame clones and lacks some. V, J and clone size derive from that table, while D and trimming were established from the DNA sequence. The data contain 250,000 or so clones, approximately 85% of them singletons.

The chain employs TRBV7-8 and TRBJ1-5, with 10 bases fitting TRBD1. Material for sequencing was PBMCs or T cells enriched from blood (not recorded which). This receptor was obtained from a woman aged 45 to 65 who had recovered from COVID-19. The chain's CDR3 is CASSAPDRGRKDQPQHF. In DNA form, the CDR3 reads TGTGCCAGCAGCGCGCCTGACAGGGGGCGAAAGGATCAGCCCCAGCATTTT.